Described below is a single T cell receptor (beta chain) sequence and its context. This sample stems from a study of blood T cell repertoires in COVID-19. Methods used by the authors: Amplifying reference gene primers gave estimates of nucleated cell counts. The repertoire was sequenced with immunoSEQ multiplex PCR; TCRdb's copy has only in-frame clones and lacks some. V and J calls and clone size are as listed in that table; D and trimming were resolved from the DNA. The sample records 170,000 or so clones, around nine tenths being singletons. Trimming shortened V by 1 base and J by 0 bases, and 21 bases separated the two germline ends. Germline V CDR1 and CDR2: KGHSH, LQKENI. CDR3 length: 19 amino acids.

What was sequenced was peripheral blood. This clonotype was obtained from a man between 60 and 75 years old with COVID-19, enrolled during active disease. The rearrangement joins TRBV18 to TRBJ1-1; tentatively, D is TRBD1 (5 bases). The CDR3, as DNA: TGTGCCAGCTCACCACGGGGAGGACACGGCCGTCAAATGAACACTGAAGCTTTCTTT. Its translation: CASSPRGGHGRQMNTEAFF.